This T cell receptor beta chain was sequenced during a study of CD8 T cells in Susac syndrome. Isolation of CD8+ and CD4+ T cells was performed negatively, whereas enrichment of TEMRA cells was done by FACS. The CDR3 runs 15 residues. Germline V gives CDR1 SGHTA, CDR2 FQGNSA. Trimming removed 1 base from V and 6 bases from J; junction bases left unmatched: 5. Reverse transcription used roughly 0.5 to 1 ug RNA and random hexamers. Amplification of TCR beta CDR3 by immunoSEQ multiplex PCR spanned 54 Vbeta and 13 Jbeta. Each CDR3 protein is one row after TCRdb ran MiXCR on the immunoSEQ multiplex PCR reads. The sample holds 120,000 or so distinct CDR3 sequences, about 93% seen once.

This chain joins TRBV7-2 and TRBJ2-7; 11 nucleotides align to TRBD2. Sequencing was performed on CD4+ T cells from PBMCs. The clonotype originates from a human donor in good health. The CDR3 region has the DNA TGTGCCAGCAGCTTAGAAGGACTAGCGGGCATCGAGCAGTACTTC. Its protein product is CASSLEGLAGIEQYF.